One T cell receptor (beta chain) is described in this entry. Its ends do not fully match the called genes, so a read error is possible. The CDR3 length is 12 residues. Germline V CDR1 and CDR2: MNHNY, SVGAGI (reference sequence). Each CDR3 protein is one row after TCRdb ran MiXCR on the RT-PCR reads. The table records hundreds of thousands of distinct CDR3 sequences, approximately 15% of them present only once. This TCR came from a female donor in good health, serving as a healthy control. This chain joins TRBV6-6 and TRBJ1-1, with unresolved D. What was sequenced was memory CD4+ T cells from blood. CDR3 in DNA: TGTGACAGCAGTTACGGGTGGACTGAAGCTTTCTTT. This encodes CDSSYGWTEAFF.